A single sample is the source of the 9 T cell receptor beta chains below, sequenced in a study of blood T cell repertoires in COVID-19. The assay was immunoSEQ multiplex PCR, and TCRdb's table has in-frame clones only and misses some. The repertoire holds some 130,000 clones, with 80% to 90% as singletons. The sample was peripheral blood. These receptors all stem from a man aged 60 to 69 with active or convalescent COVID-19.

The V call is TRBV28, the J call TRBJ1-2; D is uncertain. V was cut by 3 bases and J by 7 bases, with 15 bases left in between. The CDR3 runs to 14 residues. Germline CDR1 and CDR2: MDHEN and SYDVKM. The CDR3 DNA sequence: TGTGCCAGCAGTTTGGGGAGGCTCCTCCCTGGCTACACCTTC. The encoded protein is CASSLGRLLPGYTF.

This rearrangement joins TRBV10-3 to TRBJ1-3; TRBD1 is a possible D gene (6 bases). The CDR3 sequence is 14 residues long. Trimming took off 5 bases at V and 2 bases at J, with 10 bases between the two ends. Germline lookup yields CDR1 ENHRY and CDR2 SYGVKD. CDR3 DNA: TGTGCCATCAGTCCTCAGGGGCCTGGAAACACCATATATTTT. Translation: CAISPQGPGNTIYF.

CDR3 region: CASGVAGENNYGYTF. The DNA of the CDR3 is TGTGCCAGCGGCGTGGCAGGGGAAAATAACTATGGCTACACCTTC. The chain has TRBV7-9 and TRBJ1-2; a weak D match, TRBD1 (6 bases). The germline V gene has CDR1 SEHNR and CDR2 FQNEAQ (reference sequence). The CDR3 consists of 15 residues. V shed 8 bases and J shed 1 base, with 17 bases lying between them.

The chain recombines TRBV5-1 with TRBJ2-3, with 13 bases lining up with TRBD2. The CDR3 consists of 17 residues. Germline CDR1 is SGHRS and CDR2 is YFSETQ. The V gene end was trimmed by 1 base and the J gene end by 2 bases; junction bases not matched to a gene: 4. CDR3 sequence reads: CASSLTSGGAVTDTQYF. The CDR3 DNA sequence: TGCGCCAGCAGCTTGACTAGCGGGGGGGCCGTCACAGATACGCAGTATTTT. Variable domain in full (rest from reference TRBV5-1 and TRBJ2-3): KAGVTQTPRYLIKTRGQQVTLSCSPISGHRSVSWYQQTPGQGLQFLFEYFSETQRNKGNFPGRFSGRQFSNSRSEMNVSTLELGDSALYLCASSLTSGGAVTDTQYFGPGTRLTVL.

The J gene is TRBJ1-6, the V gene TRBV7-4; D might be TRBD1 (5 bases). CDR1 and CDR2 from the germline V gene are SGHVT and SQSDAQ. There are 17 residues in the CDR3. Deletions cut 11 bases from V and 0 bases from J, with 20 bases between. The CDR3 is CALSPGLLDSYNSPLHF. CDR3 DNA sequence: TGTGCCCTATCTCCGGGACTGTTAGACTCCTATAATTCACCCCTCCACTTT.

The chain links TRBV6-5 to TRBJ2-7; TRBD1 aligns across 9 bases. Trimming at V came to 4 bases and at J to 1 base, leaving 2 bases not matched to a gene. Germline CDR1 MNHEY, CDR2 SVGAGI. The CDR3 length is 14 residues. The CDR3 DNA reads TGTGCCAGCAGTTCCGGACAGGGGTCCTACGAGCAGTACTTC. Amino acids: CASSSGQGSYEQYF.

The chain joins TRBV2 to TRBJ2-7, with 10 bases identical to TRBD2. The V gene's germline CDR1 is SNHLY and CDR2 FYNNEI. This CDR3 has 14 amino acids. Losses at the gene ends were 7 bases for V and 3 bases for J; bases not matched to a gene: 6. The CDR3 DNA is TGTGCCAGCAACCTATTAGCGGGGGGCTACGAGCAGTACTTC. It specifies CASNLLAGGYEQYF.

V is TRBV19 and J is TRBJ2-1; TRBD1 aligns across 10 bases. The germline V gene encodes CDR1 LNHDA and CDR2 SQIVND (reference sequence). CDR3 length equals 15 residues. Unmatched junction bases numbered 9, after V lost 4 bases and J lost 9 bases. The CDR3 DNA follows: TGTGCCAGTAGTAGCCATAGGACAGGGGGTTCTGAGCAGTTCTTC. Translated, it gives CASSSHRTGGSEQFF.

This chain links TRBV11-2 with TRBJ2-7, with 9 positions matching TRBD1. Trimming removed 7 bases from V and 2 bases from J; junction bases left unmatched: 12. The CDR3 spans 16 residues. Germline lookup yields CDR1 SGHAT and CDR2 FQNNGV. CDR3 region: CASTPKTGGRTYEQYF. The CDR3 DNA reads TGTGCCAGCACCCCCAAAACAGGGGGCCGGACCTACGAGCAGTACTTC.